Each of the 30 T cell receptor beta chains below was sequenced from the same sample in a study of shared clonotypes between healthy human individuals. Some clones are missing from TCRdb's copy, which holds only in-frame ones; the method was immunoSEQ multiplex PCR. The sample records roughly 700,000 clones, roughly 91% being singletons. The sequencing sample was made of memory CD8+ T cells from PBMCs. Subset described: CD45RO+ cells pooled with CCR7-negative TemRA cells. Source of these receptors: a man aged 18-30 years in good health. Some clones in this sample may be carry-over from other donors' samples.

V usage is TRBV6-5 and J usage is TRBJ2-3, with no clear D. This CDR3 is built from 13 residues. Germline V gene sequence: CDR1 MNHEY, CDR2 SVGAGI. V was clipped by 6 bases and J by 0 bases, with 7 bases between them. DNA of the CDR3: TGTGCCAGCAGCCCTATTAGCACAGATACGCAGTATTTT. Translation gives CASSPISTDTQYF.

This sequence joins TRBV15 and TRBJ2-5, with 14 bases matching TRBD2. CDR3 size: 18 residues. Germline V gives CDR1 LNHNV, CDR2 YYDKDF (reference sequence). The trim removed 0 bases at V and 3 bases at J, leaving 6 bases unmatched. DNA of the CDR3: TGTGCCACCAGCAGAGATATCCGGGGACTAGCGGGAGAAGAGACCCAGTACTTC. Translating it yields CATSRDIRGLAGEETQYF.

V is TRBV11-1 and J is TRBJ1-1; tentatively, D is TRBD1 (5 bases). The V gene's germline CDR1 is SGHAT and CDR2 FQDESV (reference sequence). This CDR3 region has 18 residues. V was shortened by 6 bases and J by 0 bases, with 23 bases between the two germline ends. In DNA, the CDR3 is TGTGCCAGCAGATTGCGAAGGGGCAGGGTCAATCTGAACACTGAAGCTTTCTTT. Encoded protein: CASRLRRGRVNLNTEAFF.

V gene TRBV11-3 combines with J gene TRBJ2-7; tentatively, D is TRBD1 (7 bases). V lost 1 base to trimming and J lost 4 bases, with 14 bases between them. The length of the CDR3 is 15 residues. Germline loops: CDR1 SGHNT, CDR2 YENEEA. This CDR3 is CASSLGQGEEYEQYF. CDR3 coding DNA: TGTGCCAGCAGCTTAGGCCAGGGGGAGGAGTACGAGCAGTACTTC.

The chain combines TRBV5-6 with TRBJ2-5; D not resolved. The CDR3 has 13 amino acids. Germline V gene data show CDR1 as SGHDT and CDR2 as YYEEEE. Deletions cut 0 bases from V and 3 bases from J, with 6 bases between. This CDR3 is CASSLDTEETQYF. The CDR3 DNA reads TGTGCCAGCAGCTTGGACACAGAAGAGACCCAGTACTTC.

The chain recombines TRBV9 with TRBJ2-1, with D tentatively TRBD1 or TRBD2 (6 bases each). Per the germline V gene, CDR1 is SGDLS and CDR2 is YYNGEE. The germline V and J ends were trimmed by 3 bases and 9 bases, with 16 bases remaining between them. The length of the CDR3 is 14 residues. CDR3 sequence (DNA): TGTGCCAGCAGCGAGGGGGGACTCTACGTTGAGCAGTTCTTC. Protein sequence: CASSEGGLYVEQFF.

CDR3 in DNA: TGTGCCAGCAGCTTTAATAGCGGTAGAATTCGGGCTAATTTCTTC. Residues: CASSFNSGRIRANFF. The chain uses TRBV5-4 and TRBJ2-1, with a weak D call TRBD2 (6 bases). Germline CDR1 SGHNT, CDR2 YYREEE (reference sequence). CDR3 length: 15 amino acids. V lost 2 bases to trimming and J lost 16 bases, with 25 bases between them.

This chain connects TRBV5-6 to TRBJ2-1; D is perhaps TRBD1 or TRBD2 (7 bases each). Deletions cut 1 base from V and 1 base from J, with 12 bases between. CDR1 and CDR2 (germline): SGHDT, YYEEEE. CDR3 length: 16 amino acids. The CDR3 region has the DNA TGTGCCAGCAGCTTGAACAGGGGACTATCCTACAATGAGCAGTTCTTC. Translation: CASSLNRGLSYNEQFF.

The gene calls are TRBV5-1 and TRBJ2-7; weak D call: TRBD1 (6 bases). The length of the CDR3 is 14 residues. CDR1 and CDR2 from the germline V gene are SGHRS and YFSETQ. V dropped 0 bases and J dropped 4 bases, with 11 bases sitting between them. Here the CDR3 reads CASSLGEQGYEQYF. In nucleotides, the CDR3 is TGCGCCAGCAGCTTGGGTGAACAGGGATACGAGCAGTACTTC.

The CDR3 loop reads CASGTIYNEQFF. CDR3 nucleotides: TGTGCCAGCGGGACAATCTACAATGAGCAGTTCTTC. The chain joins TRBV2 to TRBJ2-1, with a tentative D call TRBD1 (6 bases). V was clipped by 8 bases and J by 3 bases, with 8 bases between them. Germline assignment: CDR1 SNHLY and CDR2 FYNNEI. This CDR3 comprises 12 residues.

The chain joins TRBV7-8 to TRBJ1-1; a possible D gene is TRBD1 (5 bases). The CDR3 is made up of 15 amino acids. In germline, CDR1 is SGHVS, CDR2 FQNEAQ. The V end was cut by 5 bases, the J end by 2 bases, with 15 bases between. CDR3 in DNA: TGTGCCAGCAGCCCAGGGACGGGACCTAACACTGAAGCTTTCTTT. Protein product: CASSPGTGPNTEAFF.

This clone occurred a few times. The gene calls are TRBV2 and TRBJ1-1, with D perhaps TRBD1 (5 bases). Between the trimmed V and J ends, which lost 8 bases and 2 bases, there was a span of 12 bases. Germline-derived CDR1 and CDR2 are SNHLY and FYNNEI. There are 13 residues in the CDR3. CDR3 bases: TGTGCCAGCGGGACCAACTCAAACACTGAAGCTTTCTTT. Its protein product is CASGTNSNTEAFF.

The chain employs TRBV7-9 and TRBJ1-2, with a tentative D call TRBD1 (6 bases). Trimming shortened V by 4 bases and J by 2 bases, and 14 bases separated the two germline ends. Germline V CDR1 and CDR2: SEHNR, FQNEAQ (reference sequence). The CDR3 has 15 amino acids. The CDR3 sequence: CASSSTDRWNYGYTF. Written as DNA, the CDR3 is TGTGCCAGCAGCTCGACGGACAGATGGAACTATGGCTACACCTTC.

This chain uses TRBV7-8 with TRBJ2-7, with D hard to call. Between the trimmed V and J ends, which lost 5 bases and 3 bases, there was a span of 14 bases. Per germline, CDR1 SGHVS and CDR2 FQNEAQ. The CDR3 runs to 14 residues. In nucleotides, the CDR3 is TGTGCCAGCAGCACGGACGACCGTCGCTACGAGCAGTACTTC. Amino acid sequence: CASSTDDRRYEQYF. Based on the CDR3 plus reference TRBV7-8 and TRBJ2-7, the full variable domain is GAGVSQSPRYKVAKRGQDVALRCDPISGHVSLFWYQQALGQGPEFLTYFQNEAQLDKSGLPSDRFFAERPEGSVSTLKIQRTQQEDSAVYLCASSTDDRRYEQYFGPGTRLTVT.

The CDR3 loop is CASIGTSGYEQYF. CDR3 nucleotide sequence: TGTGCCAGCATCGGGACTAGCGGCTACGAGCAGTACTTC. The rearrangement uses TRBV28 and TRBJ2-7; TRBD2 agrees at 11 bases. The germline gives CDR1 MDHEN, CDR2 SYDVKM. This CDR3 has 13 residues. Trimming cost V 7 bases and J 3 bases; bases outside gene matches: 2.

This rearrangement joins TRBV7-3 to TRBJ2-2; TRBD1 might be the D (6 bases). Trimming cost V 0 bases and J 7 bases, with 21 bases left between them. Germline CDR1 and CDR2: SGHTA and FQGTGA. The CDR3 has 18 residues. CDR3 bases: TGTGCCAGCAGCTTAACGGGGGCCCTGGCTAGTTTTGGCGGGGAGCTGTTTTTT. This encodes CASSLTGALASFGGELFF. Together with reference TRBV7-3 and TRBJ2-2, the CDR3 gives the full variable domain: GAGVSQTPSNKVTEKGKYVELRCDPISGHTALYWYRQSLGQGPEFLIYFQGTGAADDSGLPNDRFFAVRPEGSVSTLKIQRTERGDSAVYLCASSLTGALASFGGELFFGEGSRLTVL.

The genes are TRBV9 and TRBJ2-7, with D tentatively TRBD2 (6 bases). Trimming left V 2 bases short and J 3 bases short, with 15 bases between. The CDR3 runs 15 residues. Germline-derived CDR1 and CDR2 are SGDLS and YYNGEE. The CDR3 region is CASSVGDGDFYEQYF. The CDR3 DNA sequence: TGTGCCAGCAGCGTGGGGGACGGGGACTTCTACGAGCAGTACTTC.

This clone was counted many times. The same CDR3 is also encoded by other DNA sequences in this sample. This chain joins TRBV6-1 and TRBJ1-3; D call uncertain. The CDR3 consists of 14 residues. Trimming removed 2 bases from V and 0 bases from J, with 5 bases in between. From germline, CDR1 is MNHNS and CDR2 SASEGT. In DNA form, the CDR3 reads TGTGCCAGCAGTGAATGGGGCTCTGGAAACACCATATATTTT. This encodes CASSEWGSGNTIYF.

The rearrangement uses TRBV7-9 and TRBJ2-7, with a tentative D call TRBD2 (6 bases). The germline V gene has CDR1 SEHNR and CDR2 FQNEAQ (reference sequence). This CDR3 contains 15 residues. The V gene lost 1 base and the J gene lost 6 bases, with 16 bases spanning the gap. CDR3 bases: TGTGCCAGCAGCTTAGGCGGTCTAGCGTCGCGCGAGCAGTACTTC. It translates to CASSLGGLASREQYF. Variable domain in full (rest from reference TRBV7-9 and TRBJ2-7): DTGVSQNPRHKITKRGQNVTFRCDPISEHNRLYWYRQTLGQGPEFLTYFQNEAQLEKSRLLSDRFSAERPKGSFSTLEIQRTEQGDSAMYLCASSLGGLASREQYFGPGTRLTVT.

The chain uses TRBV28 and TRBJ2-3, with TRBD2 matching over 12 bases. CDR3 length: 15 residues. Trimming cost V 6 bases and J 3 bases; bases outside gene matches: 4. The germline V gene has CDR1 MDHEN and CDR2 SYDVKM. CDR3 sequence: CASSNGLAGTDTQYF. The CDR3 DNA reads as TGTGCCAGCAGCAATGGACTAGCGGGAACAGATACGCAGTATTTT. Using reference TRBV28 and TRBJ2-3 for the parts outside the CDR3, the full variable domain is DVKVTQSSRYLVKRTGEKVFLECVQDMDHENMFWYRQDPGLGLRLIYFSYDVKMKEKGDIPEGYSVSREKKERFSLILESASTNQTSMYLCASSNGLAGTDTQYFGPGTRLTVL.

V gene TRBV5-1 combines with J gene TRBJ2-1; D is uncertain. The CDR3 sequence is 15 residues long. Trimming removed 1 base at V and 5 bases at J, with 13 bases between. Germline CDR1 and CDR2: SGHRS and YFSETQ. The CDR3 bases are TGCGCCAGCAGCTTGTGGGTTGGCCAGCACAATGAGCAGTTCTTC. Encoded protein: CASSLWVGQHNEQFF. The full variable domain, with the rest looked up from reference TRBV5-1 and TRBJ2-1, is KAGVTQTPRYLIKTRGQQVTLSCSPISGHRSVSWYQQTPGQGLQFLFEYFSETQRNKGNFPGRFSGRQFSNSRSEMNVSTLELGDSALYLCASSLWVGQHNEQFFGPGTRLTVL.

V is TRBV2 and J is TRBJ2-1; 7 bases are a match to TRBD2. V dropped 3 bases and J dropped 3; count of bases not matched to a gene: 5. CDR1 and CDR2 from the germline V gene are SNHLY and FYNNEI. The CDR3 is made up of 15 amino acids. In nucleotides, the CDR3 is TGTGCCAGCAGTGATTGGGGGAGGGACTACAATGAGCAGTTCTTC. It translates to CASSDWGRDYNEQFF.

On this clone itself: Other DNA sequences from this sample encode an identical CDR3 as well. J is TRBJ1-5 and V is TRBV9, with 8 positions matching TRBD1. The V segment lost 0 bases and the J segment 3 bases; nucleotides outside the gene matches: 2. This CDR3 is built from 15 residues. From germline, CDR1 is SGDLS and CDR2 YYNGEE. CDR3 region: CASSVGTGPNQPQHF. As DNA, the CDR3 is TGTGCCAGCAGCGTAGGGACAGGGCCCAATCAGCCCCAGCATTTT.

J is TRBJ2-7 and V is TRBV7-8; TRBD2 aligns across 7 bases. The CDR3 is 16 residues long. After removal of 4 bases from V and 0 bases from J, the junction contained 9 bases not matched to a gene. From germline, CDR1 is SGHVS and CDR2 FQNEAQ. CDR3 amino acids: CASSSSSGLGSYEQYF. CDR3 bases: TGTGCCAGCAGCTCATCCTCCGGACTAGGCTCCTACGAGCAGTACTTC.

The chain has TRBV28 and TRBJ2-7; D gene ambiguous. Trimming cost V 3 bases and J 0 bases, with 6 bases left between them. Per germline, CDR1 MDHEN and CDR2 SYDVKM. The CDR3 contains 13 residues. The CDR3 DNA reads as TGTGCCAGCAGTTTTGACTCCTCCTACGAGCAGTACTTC. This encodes CASSFDSSYEQYF.

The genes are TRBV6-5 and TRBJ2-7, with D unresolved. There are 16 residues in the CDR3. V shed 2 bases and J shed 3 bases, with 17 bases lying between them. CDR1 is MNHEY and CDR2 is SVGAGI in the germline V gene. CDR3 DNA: TGTGCCAGCAGTTACGCCCGTGCCCGTTCGGTCTACGAGCAGTACTTC. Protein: CASSYARARSVYEQYF.

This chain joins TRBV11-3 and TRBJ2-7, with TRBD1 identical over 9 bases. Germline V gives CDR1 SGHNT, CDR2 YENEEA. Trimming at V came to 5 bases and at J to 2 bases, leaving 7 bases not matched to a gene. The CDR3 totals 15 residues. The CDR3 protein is CASSTGTGMTYEQYF. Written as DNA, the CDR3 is TGTGCCAGCAGCACTGGGACAGGGATGACCTACGAGCAGTACTTC.

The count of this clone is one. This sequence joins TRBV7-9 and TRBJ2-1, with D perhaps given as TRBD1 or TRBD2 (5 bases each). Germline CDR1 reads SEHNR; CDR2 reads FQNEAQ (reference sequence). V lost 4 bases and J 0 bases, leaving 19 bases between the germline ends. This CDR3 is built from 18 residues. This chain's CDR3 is CASSSTKGTESSYNEQFF. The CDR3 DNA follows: TGTGCCAGCAGCTCAACAAAGGGGACGGAAAGCTCCTACAATGAGCAGTTCTTC. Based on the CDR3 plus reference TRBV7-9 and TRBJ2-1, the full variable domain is DTGVSQNPRHKITKRGQNVTFRCDPISEHNRLYWYRQTLGQGPEFLTYFQNEAQLEKSRLLSDRFSAERPKGSFSTLEIQRTEQGDSAMYLCASSSTKGTESSYNEQFFGPGTRLTVL.

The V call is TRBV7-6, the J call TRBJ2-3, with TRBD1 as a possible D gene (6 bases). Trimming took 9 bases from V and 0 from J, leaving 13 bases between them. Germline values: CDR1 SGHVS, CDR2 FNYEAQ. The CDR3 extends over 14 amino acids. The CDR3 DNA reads TGTGCCAGTAAGGGGGTCTATAGCACAGATACGCAGTATTTT. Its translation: CASKGVYSTDTQYF.

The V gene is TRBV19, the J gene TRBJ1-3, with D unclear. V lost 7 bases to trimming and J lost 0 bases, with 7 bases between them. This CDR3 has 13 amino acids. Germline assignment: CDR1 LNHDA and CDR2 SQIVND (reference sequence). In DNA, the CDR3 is TGTGCCAGTAATAATTTCTCTGGAAACACCATATATTTT. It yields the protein CASNNFSGNTIYF. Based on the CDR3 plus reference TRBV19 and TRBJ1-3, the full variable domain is DGGITQSPKYLFRKEGQNVTLSCEQNLNHDAMYWYRQDPGQGLRLIYYSQIVNDFQKGDIAEGYSVSREKKESFPLTVTSAQKNPTAFYLCASNNFSGNTIYFGEGSWLTVV.